The 3 T cell receptor beta chains in this list originate from one sample, sequenced in a study of T cell responses to AZD1222 COVID-19 vaccine. Here immunoSEQ multiplex PCR was the method, and the copy in TCRdb shows in-frame clones only, minus some. The table lists more than 120,000 clones, more than 70% of them singletons. This specimen was peripheral blood, taken 28 days after the second AZD1222 dose. These receptors all stem from an adult who received the AZD1222 COVID-19 vaccine.

This clone appeared once. The chain recombines TRBV5-4 with TRBJ1-5; maybe TRBD1 (5 bases). The V gene's germline CDR1 is SGHNT and CDR2 YYREEE (reference sequence). CDR3 size: 18 residues. Trimming stripped 7 bases from V and 1 base from J, with 24 bases between. The DNA of the CDR3 is TGTGCCAGCCCGTGGGGGGGTTCCGGCGGGGAAAGCAATCAGCCCCAGCATTTT. Translating gives CASPWGGSGGESNQPQHF.

This chain connects TRBV9 to TRBJ2-3; TRBD2 agrees at 9 bases. Looked up from germline, CDR1 is SGDLS and CDR2 is YYNGEE. This CDR3 is 16 amino acids long. V dropped 0 bases and J dropped 4; count of bases not matched to a gene: 6. CDR3 sequence: CASSVGGGRAADTQYF. CDR3 DNA: TGTGCCAGCAGCGTAGGGGGCGGGAGGGCCGCAGATACGCAGTATTTT.

The V and J genes are TRBV19 and TRBJ1-2; D call uncertain. V was shortened by 1 base and J by 2 bases, with 5 bases between the two germline ends. CDR3 length: 13 amino acids. Germline V gene data show CDR1 as LNHDA and CDR2 as SQIVND (reference sequence). The CDR3 is CASSIVANYGYTF. CDR3 sequence (DNA): TGTGCCAGTAGTATAGTAGCCAACTATGGCTACACCTTC.